This T cell receptor (beta chain) was captured in a study of blood T cell repertoires in COVID-19. Sequenced by immunoSEQ multiplex PCR; TCRdb stores in-frame clones only, minus some. The table shows tens of thousands of clones, with roughly 89% occurring only once. This clone appeared once. Sample: peripheral blood. The clonotype originates from a woman of 80 years or more with acute or convalescent COVID-19.

CDR3 in amino acids: CASSLGGRDSGTQYF. The CDR3 DNA follows: TGTGCCAGCAGCTTAGGGGGCCGGGACAGTGGGACCCAGTACTTC. J is TRBJ2-5 and V is TRBV11-2; 7 bases are a match to TRBD1. CDR3 size: 15 residues. Germline CDR1 reads SGHAT; CDR2 reads FQNNGV. The trim removed 1 base at V and 7 bases at J, leaving 9 bases unmatched.